What follows are 12 T cell receptor beta chains derived from one specimen sequenced in a study of T cells in Graves' hyperthyroidism and ophthalmopathy (dated by TCRdb to between 2017 and 2020). The library was generated by multiplex PCR. TCRdb lists the instrument as Illumina HiSeq 2000. The TCR beta CDR3 regions were amplified from RNA transcripts. The TCR CDR3 was subjected to a first round of RT-PCR using the HTBI primer set and the Qiagen OneStep RT-PCR kit. TCRdb handled the public reads itself, with Q25 trimming in fastp and clone calling in MiXCR, and kept productive beta chains. Rows matching on CDR3 protein sequence are summarized as one entry with the most common DNA and genes. For this sample there are 33,000 or so distinct CDR3 sequences; around half appear just once. The ten top clones hold 5.5% to 7.5% of the sample. The sample comprised blood. These receptors came from a woman in her 50s with Graves' hyperthyroidism that later progressed to Graves' ophthalmopathy.

This clonotype was detected many times. The chain couples TRBV4-2 to TRBJ1-1; D ambiguous. The V gene's germline CDR1 is LGHNA and CDR2 YNFKEQ. Trimming took off 0 bases at V and 4 bases at J, with 12 bases between the two ends. This CDR3 contains 15 residues. In nucleotides, the CDR3 is TGTGCCAGCAGCCAAGAGTCTCCCCAGCCCACTGAAGCTTTCTTT. This encodes CASSQESPQPTEAFF.

At least ten counts were recorded for this clonotype. This chain connects TRBV9 to TRBJ2-1, with TRBD2 identical over 11 bases. J was trimmed by 10 bases and V by 4 bases; bases with no gene match: 19. The V gene's germline CDR1 is SGDLS and CDR2 YYNGEE. CDR3 length equals 18 residues. CDR3: CASSPRSRVLAGVREQFF. The DNA of the CDR3 is TGTGCCAGCAGCCCACGAAGCCGAGTACTAGCGGGAGTTCGCGAGCAGTTCTTC.

The chain combines TRBV5-4 with TRBJ2-1; possible D gene TRBD1, 6 bases. V lost 4 bases and J lost 8, with 16 bases in between. Germline V gene data show CDR1 as SGHNT and CDR2 as YYREEE (reference sequence). The CDR3 sequence is 14 residues long. The DNA of the CDR3 is TGTGCCAGCAGCCCACAGGGATTCGTCGATGAGCAGTTCTTC. Translated, it gives CASSPQGFVDEQFF.

This clonotype showed up many times. The DNA for the CDR3 is TGCGCCAGCAGCCAAGAAACAGGGGCCACCGGGGAGCTGTTTTTT. This sequence encodes CASSQETGATGELFF. The chain links TRBV4-3 to TRBJ2-2, with 7 bases identical to TRBD1. Germline CDR1 LGHNA, CDR2 YSLEER. CDR3 length: 15 amino acids. V gave up 0 bases and J gave up 4 bases; unmatched junction bases: 2.

This clonotype was counted a single time. This sequence joins TRBV19 and TRBJ2-5; maybe TRBD2 (5 bases). There are 13 residues in the CDR3. CDR1 is LNHDA and CDR2 is SQIVND in the germline V gene (reference sequence). The germline V and J ends were trimmed by 3 bases and 5 bases, with 10 bases remaining between them. The CDR3 loop reads CASSMVGEETQYF. The CDR3 region has the DNA TGTGCCAGTAGTATGGTGGGAGAGGAGACCCAGTACTTC.

This chain uses TRBV6-2 or TRBV6-3 with TRBJ1-2; D might be TRBD1 (6 bases). The CDR3 runs to 13 residues. The germline V gene has CDR1 MNHEY and CDR2 SVGEGT. V was cut by 5 bases and J by 4 bases, with 11 bases left in between. CDR3 loop: CASSIGQSYGYTF. The DNA for the CDR3 is TGTGCCAGCAGTATCGGACAGAGCTATGGCTACACCTTC.

J is TRBJ2-5 and V is TRBV5-1; 9 bases fit TRBD2. J was trimmed by 5 bases and V by 0 bases; bases with no gene match: 8. From germline, CDR1 is SGHRS and CDR2 YFSETQ. The CDR3 is made up of 16 amino acids. CDR3: CASSLDPAGGRETQYF. Here the CDR3 DNA reads TGCGCCAGCAGCTTGGACCCAGCGGGAGGCCGGGAGACCCAGTACTTC.

The V gene is TRBV15, the J gene TRBJ1-1; no reliable D call. Looked up from germline, CDR1 is LNHNV and CDR2 is YYDKDF (reference sequence). Trimming removed 0 bases from V and 0 bases from J, with 8 bases in between. CDR3 length: 15 amino acids. The CDR3 sequence: CATSRDYRLNTEAFF. Here the CDR3 DNA reads TGTGCCACCAGCAGAGATTACAGACTGAACACTGAAGCTTTCTTT.

CDR3 DNA: TGCAGCGTCGGACAGGGAGGAGTAGATACGCAGTATTTT. Translating it yields CSVGQGGVDTQYF. The rearrangement uses TRBV29-1 and TRBJ2-3; 8 positions match TRBD1. Looked up from germline, CDR1 is SQVTM and CDR2 is ANQGSEA. The CDR3 totals 13 residues. Germline trimming cut 6 bases from V and 5 bases from J; bases unmatched to any gene: 7.

On this clonotype itself: The junction and the germline gene differ at one end; a read error may be behind it. The V call is TRBV12-3 or TRBV12-4, the J call TRBJ1-2; D gene uncertain. The CDR3 has 13 residues. The CDR3: CASSGRQNSGYTF. CDR3 in DNA: TGTGCCAGCAGCGGTCGTCAGAACTCTGGCTACACCTTC.

This clonotype appeared a few times. V is TRBV20-1 and J is TRBJ2-7; possibly TRBD1 for D (6 bases). Trimming pared 3 bases from V and 1 base from J, leaving 10 bases between. The CDR3 covers 13 residues. Per germline, CDR1 DFQATT and CDR2 SNEGSKA (reference sequence). CDR3 sequence: CSARDSISYEQYF. CDR3 DNA: TGCAGTGCTAGGGACAGTATATCCTACGAGCAGTACTTC.

The chain joins TRBV19 to TRBJ1-4, with TRBD1 as a possible D gene (5 bases). This CDR3 spans 15 amino acids. V lost 3 bases and J lost 8, with 16 bases in between. Germline CDR1 is LNHDA and CDR2 is SQIVND (reference sequence). The CDR3 DNA reads as TGTGCCAGTAGTATGGGGACGAACCATGGAGAAAAACTGTTTTTT. It specifies CASSMGTNHGEKLFF.